One T cell receptor beta chain is described in this entry. TCRdb keeps only in-frame clones here, not all; method: immunoSEQ multiplex PCR. The data show approximately 66,000 clones, with around nine tenths seen just once and 20% to 25% held by the top ten. The sample belongs to a study of blood T cell repertoires in COVID-19. This clonotype was sampled from a woman in her forties or fifties with active or convalescent COVID-19. The sample was peripheral blood.

For the CDR3, the DNA is TGTGCCAGCAGTTTATTCGGCGGGAGTGGGACAGATACGCAGTATTTT. This encodes CASSLFGGSGTDTQYF. The chain couples TRBV27 to TRBJ2-3; 7 bases are shared with TRBD2. There are 16 residues in the CDR3. The V gene end was trimmed by 1 base and the J gene end by 3 bases; junction bases not matched to a gene: 7. Germline-derived CDR1 and CDR2 are MNHEY and SMNVEV (reference sequence).